Shown below are 30 T cell receptor beta chains from a single sample sequenced in a study of shared clonotypes between healthy human individuals (dated by TCRdb to 2018 to 2021). Receptor amplification or capture employed the immunoSEQ multiplex PCR assay. What TCRdb holds here is the immuneACCESS table cut down to in-frame rearrangements. Part of the clones is not present; checked against another copy, under half of the missing clones reflect an unresolved V gene, and the others are unexplained. The sample profile shows about 490,000 clones; around 73% of them were found once. The top ten clones comprise around 12% of the sample. The sequenced sample was PBMCs. The receptor set was obtained from a woman aged 40 to 50 in good health. Some clones in this sample may be carry-over from other donors' samples.

The chain employs TRBV19 and TRBJ1-2, with no clear D. Germline V lookup: CDR1 LNHDA, CDR2 SQIVND (reference sequence). This CDR3 is 13 amino acids long. With 6 bases removed from V and 8 bases from J, the gap between germline ends came to 16 bases. As DNA, the CDR3 is TGTGCCAGTAGCGCTACACCGTCGTCCGGCTACACCTTC. Translated: CASSATPSSGYTF.

The chain has TRBV30 and TRBJ2-7; a weak D match, TRBD1 (6 bases). This CDR3 comprises 12 residues. V was pared by 2 bases and J by 3 bases, with 8 bases between. Germline V lookup: CDR1 GTSNPN, CDR2 SVGIG (reference sequence). The CDR3 sequence: CAWSRTDYEQYF. As DNA, the CDR3 is TGTGCCTGGAGTAGGACAGACTACGAGCAGTACTTC.

The chain employs TRBV4-1 and TRBJ2-1, with 12 positions matching TRBD2. The trim removed 0 bases at V and 9 bases at J, leaving 3 bases unmatched. CDR3 length equals 15 residues. Germline CDR1 MGHRA, CDR2 YSYEKL. The CDR3 reads CASSQEALAGGEQFF. Written as DNA, the CDR3 is TGCGCCAGCAGCCAAGAAGCACTAGCGGGAGGTGAGCAGTTCTTC.

This chain connects TRBV18 to TRBJ2-7; possibly TRBD1 for D (5 bases). The germline V gene has CDR1 KGHSH and CDR2 LQKENI. V was trimmed by 5 bases and J by 5 bases, leaving 13 bases between them. There are 13 residues in the CDR3. This CDR3 is CASSGMARDEQYF. CDR3 in DNA: TGTGCCAGCTCAGGTATGGCCAGGGACGAGCAGTACTTC.

This clone has a handful of counts. The junction differs from germline at one of its ends, possibly a read error. This chain uses TRBV7-6 with TRBJ2-7; 7 bases map to TRBD2. Germline V CDR1 and CDR2: SGHVS, FNYEAQ. CDR3 size: 13 residues. This CDR3 reads CASSYGPREAPDF. The CDR3 DNA follows: TGTGCCAGCAGTTATGGGCCACGGGAGGCCCCGGACTTC. Drawing the rest from reference TRBV7-6 and TRBJ2-7, the complete variable domain is GAGVSQSPRYKVTKRGQDVALRCDPISGHVSLYWYRQALGQGPEFLTYFNYEAQQDKSGLPNDRFSAERPEGSISTLTIQRTEQRDSAMYRCASSYGPREAPDFGPGTRLTVT.

The chain employs TRBV5-5 and TRBJ1-5; maybe TRBD1 (5 bases). The germline gives CDR1 SGHKS, CDR2 YYEKEE (reference sequence). The CDR3 contains 14 residues. V shed 4 bases and J shed 4 bases, with 12 bases lying between them. CDR3 protein: CASSPGGGNQPQHF. The DNA for the CDR3 is TGTGCCAGCAGCCCTGGTGGGGGGAATCAGCCCCAGCATTTT.

Comments on this clone: Other DNA sequences in this specimen translate into the identical CDR3. This chain joins TRBV9 and TRBJ2-1, with 10 bases lining up with TRBD2. V trimming: 4 bases; J trimming: 4 bases; junction bases outside the gene matches: 5. The CDR3 runs 15 residues. Germline V gives CDR1 SGDLS, CDR2 YYNGEE. DNA for the CDR3: TGTGCCAGCAGCCCTGGACTAGCGGCATACAATGAGCAGTTCTTC. It translates to CASSPGLAAYNEQFF.

The chain uses TRBV7-3 and TRBJ2-1; 9 bases fit TRBD2. The CDR3 contains 16 residues. Germline V gene sequence: CDR1 SGHTA, CDR2 FQGTGA. J gave up 5 bases and V 5 bases, and 10 bases lay outside the gene matches. This CDR3 is CASSPSGGRDHNEQFF. In DNA form, the CDR3 reads TGTGCCAGCAGCCCCTCCGGCGGGAGGGATCACAATGAGCAGTTCTTC.

This chain joins TRBV10-3 and TRBJ2-1; 8 positions agree with TRBD2. Germline V gene data show CDR1 as ENHRY and CDR2 as SYGVKD. The CDR3 sequence is 15 residues long. With V trimmed by 6 bases and J by 7 bases, 11 bases remained unmatched. CDR3 DNA: TGTGCCATCAGCCCCCGGGAGGGCGGAGGGAATGAGCAGTTCTTC. This encodes CAISPREGGGNEQFF.

The chain recombines TRBV11-2 with TRBJ2-2; perhaps TRBD1 as D (6 bases). The V end lost 4 bases, the J end lost 3 bases, and 18 bases lay between the germline ends. CDR3 size: 17 residues. CDR1 and CDR2 from the germline V gene are SGHAT and FQNNGV. The CDR3 loop is CASSSDLGALDTGELFF. The CDR3 DNA sequence: TGTGCCAGCAGCTCGGACCTGGGGGCTCTGGACACCGGGGAGCTGTTTTTT.

The V and J genes are TRBV30 and TRBJ2-1; D gene ambiguous. The V end lost 3 bases, the J end lost 6 bases, and 6 bases lay between the germline ends. This CDR3 spans 11 amino acids. Germline V CDR1 and CDR2: GTSNPN, SVGIG (reference sequence). CDR3 bases: TGTGCCTGGAGGGGTCTCAATGAGCAGTTCTTC. Amino acids: CAWRGLNEQFF.

This chain connects TRBV5-4 to TRBJ2-1, with 13 bases aligning to TRBD2. CDR1 is SGHNT, CDR2 YYREEE, per germline (reference sequence). Trimming at V came to 1 base and at J to 6 bases, leaving 7 bases not matched to a gene. The CDR3 sequence is 17 residues long. This CDR3 reads CASSLKTGLAGINEQFF. Here the CDR3 DNA reads TGTGCCAGCAGCTTGAAAACGGGACTAGCGGGAATCAATGAGCAGTTCTTC.

The chain combines TRBV4-3 with TRBJ1-1, with D unclear. The CDR3 covers 14 residues. Between the trimmed V and J ends, which lost 0 bases and 1 base, there was a span of 6 bases. Germline V gene lookup returns CDR1 LGHNA and CDR2 YSLEER. The CDR3: CASSQDPRNTEAFF. Here the CDR3 DNA reads TGCGCCAGCAGCCAAGACCCCAGGAACACTGAAGCTTTCTTT.

This chain links TRBV9 with TRBJ1-5, with D possibly matching TRBD1 (5 bases). Trimming cost V 0 bases and J 7 bases, with 11 bases left between them. The CDR3 length is 14 residues. Germline lookup yields CDR1 SGDLS and CDR2 YYNGEE. The CDR3: CASSVGGSGQPQHF. CDR3 sequence (DNA): TGTGCCAGCAGCGTAGGGGGCTCTGGGCAGCCCCAGCATTTT.

As for this clone: One junction end disagrees with the germline gene, perhaps due to a read error. The chain employs TRBV5-6 and TRBJ2-1; D remains unclear. Germline-derived CDR1 and CDR2 are SGHDT and YYEEEE. The CDR3 totals 16 residues. CDR3 region: CASSLDPSSSYNEQFF. In nucleotides, the CDR3 is TGCGCCAGCAGCTTGGACCCCTCGAGCTCCTACAATGAGCAGTTCTTC.

The chain joins TRBV6-5 to TRBJ2-3; no clear D. With 6 bases removed from V and 5 bases from J, the gap between germline ends came to 6 bases. The length of the CDR3 is 11 residues. CDR1 MNHEY and CDR2 SVGAGI come from the germline V gene. CDR3 in amino acids: CASSRGDTQYF. DNA for the CDR3: TGTGCCAGCAGCCGCGGAGATACGCAGTATTTT.

The CDR3 protein is CASSLDFAPYNEQFF. The CDR3 nucleotides are TGTGCCAGCAGCTTAGACTTCGCTCCCTACAATGAGCAGTTCTTC. The chain has TRBV11-2 and TRBJ2-1; D unclear. The CDR3 contains 15 residues. Germline CDR1 SGHAT, CDR2 FQNNGV. The V gene lost 0 bases and the J gene lost 2 bases, with 8 bases spanning the gap.

This clone was seen more than once but under ten times. The chain uses TRBV28 and TRBJ1-1; tentatively, D is TRBD1 (5 bases). The CDR3 is 16 residues long. Germline assignment: CDR1 MDHEN and CDR2 SYDVKM. V was trimmed by 4 bases and J by 7 bases, leaving 22 bases between them. The CDR3 DNA follows: TGTGCCAGCAGTTCCCCCCCAGGGTGGAGATTGAGTGAAGCTTTCTTT. Encoded protein: CASSSPPGWRLSEAFF.

A few counts support this clone. The V call is TRBV2, the J call TRBJ2-7; D remains unclear. Germline V gene data show CDR1 as SNHLY and CDR2 as FYNNEI. The CDR3 contains 15 residues. Trimming left V 5 bases short and J 2 bases short, with 16 bases between. Written as DNA, the CDR3 is TGTGCCAGCAGTTACCCCCCAGGCGGTACCTACGAGCAGTACTTC. It yields the protein CASSYPPGGTYEQYF. Variable domain in full (rest from reference TRBV2 and TRBJ2-7): EPEVTQTPSHQVTQMGQEVILRCVPISNHLYFYWYRQILGQKVEFLVSFYNNEISEKSEIFDDQFSVERPDGSNFTLKIRSTKLEDSAMYFCASSYPPGGTYEQYFGPGTRLTVT.

The rearrangement uses TRBV28 and TRBJ2-7; 8 nucleotides match TRBD1. The germline V gene encodes CDR1 MDHEN and CDR2 SYDVKM. The CDR3 contains 14 residues. Germline trimming cut 5 bases from V and 4 bases from J; bases unmatched to any gene: 7. Written as DNA, the CDR3 is TGTGCCAGCAGTGACGGACAGGGCAGGTACGAGCAGTACTTC. Its translation: CASSDGQGRYEQYF.

CDR3 sequence (DNA): TGTGCCAGCAGCTCCAGGCTCTGGACCCAGTACTTC. Amino acid sequence: CASSSRLWTQYF. The rearrangement links TRBV2 to TRBJ2-5; no clear D. The CDR3 spans 12 residues. CDR1 and CDR2 (germline): SNHLY, FYNNEI. V was pared by 6 bases and J by 7 bases, with 12 bases between.

The chain recombines TRBV21-1 with TRBJ2-3; the table calls TRBD1, which could not be checked here. TRBV21-1 is an annotated pseudogene. The CDR3 runs to 10 residues. CDR3 in DNA: TGTGCCAGCTCTCCAGGTACGCAGTATTTT. It codes for CASSPGTQYF.

J is TRBJ2-7 and V is TRBV19, with TRBD2 identical over 7 bases. The germline gives CDR1 LNHDA, CDR2 SQIVND (reference sequence). J lost 2 bases, V lost 6 bases, and 10 bases had no gene match. The CDR3 length is 15 residues. CDR3: CASSISGPLPYEQYF. CDR3 in DNA: TGTGCCAGTAGCATTAGCGGGCCACTACCCTACGAGCAGTACTTC.

The chain links TRBV5-4 to TRBJ1-1; the D gene is possibly TRBD1 (6 bases). The V and J ends lost 4 bases and 0 bases respectively, with 13 bases between them. Germline values: CDR1 SGHNT, CDR2 YYREEE (reference sequence). The CDR3 has 15 residues. CDR3 in amino acids: CASSVAAGVNTEAFF. In DNA form, the CDR3 reads TGTGCCAGCAGCGTTGCTGCAGGGGTGAACACTGAAGCTTTCTTT.

CDR3 sequence reads: CASSVAGTSGANVLTF. The DNA for the CDR3 is TGTGCCAGCAGTGTAGCCGGGACATCTGGGGCCAACGTCCTGACTTTC. The chain couples TRBV6-1 to TRBJ2-6, with TRBD1 as a possible D gene (6 bases). This CDR3 region has 16 residues. Trimming took 4 bases from V and 1 from J, leaving 11 bases between them. Germline CDR1 MNHNS, CDR2 SASEGT.

The chain links TRBV27 to TRBJ2-3; D may correspond to TRBD1 or TRBD2 (5 bases each). V lost 5 bases, J lost 6 bases, and 18 bases lay in between. Germline values: CDR1 MNHEY, CDR2 SMNVEV (reference sequence). The CDR3 covers 15 residues. Here the CDR3 reads CASSITQWGWDTQYF. CDR3 DNA: TGTGCCAGCAGTATCACCCAGTGGGGGTGGGATACGCAGTATTTT.

The chain employs TRBV7-3 and TRBJ2-3; D ambiguous. The CDR3 loop spans 14 amino acids. Looked up from germline, CDR1 is SGHTA and CDR2 is FQGTGA. V was cut by 1 base and J by 2 bases, with 7 bases left in between. CDR3 sequence (DNA): TGTGCCAGCAGCTTAAGCGGTACCACAGATACGCAGTATTTT. This encodes CASSLSGTTDTQYF.

The chain recombines TRBV19 with TRBJ2-1; the D gene is possibly TRBD1 (5 bases). Trimming pared 2 bases from V and 6 bases from J, leaving 8 bases between. The germline gives CDR1 LNHDA, CDR2 SQIVND (reference sequence). The CDR3 is 13 amino acids. CDR3 bases: TGTGCCAGTAGTATAAAAGGGGCCAATGAGCAGTTCTTC. Its translation is CASSIKGANEQFF. The full variable domain, completed using reference TRBV19 and TRBJ2-1, is DGGITQSPKYLFRKEGQNVTLSCEQNLNHDAMYWYRQDPGQGLRLIYYSQIVNDFQKGDIAEGYSVSREKKESFPLTVTSAQKNPTAFYLCASSIKGANEQFFGPGTRLTVL.

The chain carries TRBV6-4 and TRBJ2-1; D is unresolved. This CDR3 is built from 16 residues. Per the germline V gene, CDR1 is MRHNA and CDR2 is SNTAGT. The V and J ends lost 2 bases and 0 bases respectively, with 11 bases between them. This chain's CDR3 is CASSDEAASSYNEQFF. CDR3 coding DNA: TGTGCCAGCAGTGACGAAGCTGCGAGCTCCTACAATGAGCAGTTCTTC.

CDR3 nucleotides: TGTGCCAGCAGTTCAAGGGGACAGGGGGATTACAATGAGCAGTTCTTC. Protein product: CASSSRGQGDYNEQFF. V usage is TRBV9 and J usage is TRBJ2-1; 11 nucleotides agree with TRBD1. The germline CDR1 and CDR2 sequences are SGDLS and YYNGEE. CDR3 length: 16 amino acids. V lost 5 bases, J lost 4 bases, and 8 bases stayed unmatched. The whole variable domain, remainder taken from reference TRBV9 and TRBJ2-1, is DSGVTQTPKHLITATGQRVTLRCSPRSGDLSVYWYQQSLDQGLQFLIQYYNGEERAKGNILERFSAQQFPDLHSELNLSSLELGDSALYFCASSSRGQGDYNEQFFGPGTRLTVL.